This T cell receptor beta chain is from a study of blood T cell repertoires in COVID-19. Overall study context: Some COVID-19 samples were acute and others convalescent; all came from the United States, Italy and Spain. From T cells, B-cell-depleted T cells, or PBMCs came the material, which was cDNA or gDNA.

In the authors' methods: Amplification of reference gene primers provided the estimated nucleated cell counts. Assay: immunoSEQ multiplex PCR; the TCRdb copy retains only in-frame clones and omits some. V, J and clone size are those of that table, while D and trimming were read from the DNA. The sample shows around 100,000 clones, 84% of them seen only once. CDR3 length: 14 residues. Per the germline V gene, CDR1 is WNHNN and CDR2 is SYGVQD (reference sequence). V lost 3 bases, J lost 5 bases, and 5 bases stayed unmatched. This sequence was found in a man aged 55-75 years with acute or convalescent COVID-19. The chain uses TRBV10-1 and TRBJ2-7, with TRBD1 matching 9 bases. Sequenced input: peripheral blood. CDR3 sequence reads: CASSDGTGINEQYF. In nucleotides, the CDR3 is TGCGCCAGCAGTGACGGGACAGGGATCAACGAGCAGTACTTC.